This passage covers 15 T cell receptor beta chains from one sample sequenced in a study of blood T cells in healthy people across ages (dated by TCRdb to 2015 to 2017). Receptor libraries were prepared by 5' RACE. Sequenced using an Illumina HiSeq 2500. The second PCR ran for about 7 to 11 cycles and used a J-beta primer mix along with a sample-barcoded 5' primer. Using fastp at Q25 and MiXCR, TCRdb reprocessed the public reads and kept productive beta chains. All rows with the same CDR3 protein become a single entry with the most common DNA and genes. For this sample there are over a million distinct CDR3 sequences; roughly 45% appear just once. About 19% of the sample is held by the ten biggest clonotypes. The sequenced sample consisted of blood. Receptor source: a woman aged 55-75 years in good health.

This clonotype was counted only a few times. This chain joins TRBV29-1 and TRBJ2-6; D remains unclear. Germline CDR1 and CDR2: SQVTM and ANQGSEA. The CDR3 loop spans 16 amino acids. V was clipped by 4 bases and J by 0 bases, with 13 bases between them. The DNA for the CDR3 is TGCAGCGTTGGGGAAGGGTCTAACTCTGGGGCCAACGTCCTGACTTTC. This encodes CSVGEGSNSGANVLTF.

As concerns this clonotype: A much larger clonotype is one base distant, so this may be a read error. This sequence joins TRBV4-1 and TRBJ2-3, with 7 bases fitting TRBD2. The V gene end was trimmed by 1 base and the J gene end by 2 bases; junction bases not matched to a gene: 12. Germline V gene lookup returns CDR1 MGHRA and CDR2 YSYEKL. The CDR3 runs to 18 residues. DNA for the CDR3: TGCGCCAGCAGCCAAGGGTCGGCGGGAGCGTTCTACACAGATACGCAGTATTTT. It specifies CASSQGSAGAFYTDTQYF.

Notes on this clonotype: At one end the junction does not follow the germline gene, possibly because of a read error. The chain is built from TRBV10-3 and TRBJ2-1; 7 bases agree with TRBD2. CDR3 length: 13 residues. CDR1 and CDR2 from the germline V gene are ENHRY and SYGVKD. CDR3 sequence (DNA): TGTGCTATCAGTGAGTCGAGCGGGGATGAGCAGTTCTTC. It yields the protein CAISESSGDEQFF.

J is TRBJ2-1 and V is TRBV6-2 or TRBV6-3; the D is unclear. CDR3 length: 15 residues. Germline values: CDR1 MNHEY, CDR2 SVGEGT. V dropped 2 bases and J dropped 2 bases, with 10 bases sitting between them. The CDR3 sequence: CASSYEYGAYNEQFF. The CDR3 bases are TGTGCCAGCAGTTACGAGTATGGAGCCTACAATGAGCAGTTCTTC.

The chain combines TRBV3-1 with TRBJ2-1, with 10 positions matching TRBD1. The CDR3 is made up of 16 amino acids. CDR1 is LGHDT and CDR2 is YNNKEL in the germline V gene (reference sequence). V lost 0 bases to trimming and J lost 2 bases; unmatched junction nucleotides: 1. The CDR3 loop reads CASSQEDRGTYNEQFF. CDR3 nucleotide sequence: TGTGCCAGCAGCCAAGAGGACAGGGGGACCTACAATGAGCAGTTCTTC.

The chain combines TRBV27 with TRBJ1-6; perhaps TRBD1 as D (6 bases). Deletions cut 6 bases from V and 10 bases from J, with 16 bases between. Germline V CDR1 and CDR2: MNHEY, SMNVEV (reference sequence). The CDR3 length is 14 residues. This CDR3 reads CASRGTGSGSPLHF. Written as DNA, the CDR3 is TGTGCCAGCAGGGGAACAGGGTCGGGCTCACCCCTCCACTTT.

This clonotype was seen a few times. The chain recombines TRBV9 with TRBJ1-1, with a possible D match to TRBD1 (5 bases). The germline V gene has CDR1 SGDLS and CDR2 YYNGEE. The ends were cut back, 1 base at V and 4 bases at J, with 14 bases in the middle. The CDR3 has 15 residues. The CDR3 DNA reads as TGTGCCAGCAGCGTATCAAGGGAGGGGAGCACTGAAGCTTTCTTT. Its protein product is CASSVSREGSTEAFF.

V gene TRBV4-1 combines with J gene TRBJ1-6; TRBD1 might be the D (5 bases). Trimming pared 8 bases from V and 8 bases from J, leaving 13 bases between. This CDR3 region has 13 residues. Germline CDR1 and CDR2: MGHRA and YSYEKL. CDR3 region: CASGTRGDSPLHF. The CDR3 nucleotides read TGCGCCAGCGGGACCCGGGGTGATTCACCCCTCCACTTT.

The chain couples TRBV20-1 to TRBJ1-2; D might be TRBD1 (6 bases). V shed 6 bases and J shed 4 bases, with 27 bases lying between them. CDR3 length equals 17 residues. Per the germline V gene, CDR1 is DFQATT and CDR2 is SNEGSKA (reference sequence). DNA for the CDR3: TGCAGTGCGCACCGCTTGGGGGAAATTAGCAGGGGCTATGGCTACACCTTC. Amino acid sequence: CSAHRLGEISRGYGYTF.

This chain connects TRBV14 to TRBJ2-1; D assignment may be TRBD1 or TRBD2 (5 bases each). This CDR3 comprises 20 residues. Trimming pared 1 base from V and 8 bases from J, leaving 30 bases between. In germline, CDR1 is SGHDN, CDR2 FVKESK. The CDR3 coding sequence is TGTGCCAGCAGCCAAGGTACGGGACGGTCGATCACTTTAATCCACGATGAGCAGTTCTTC. Translation gives CASSQGTGRSITLIHDEQFF.

The chain recombines TRBV5-1 with TRBJ2-3; TRBD2 might be the D (6 bases). From germline, CDR1 is SGHRS and CDR2 YFSETQ. The CDR3 totals 16 residues. The germline V and J ends were trimmed by 0 bases and 0 bases, with 11 bases remaining between them. The CDR3 DNA follows: TGCGCCAGCAGCTTGGTATGGGCGGGGAGCACAGATACGCAGTATTTT. Protein sequence: CASSLVWAGSTDTQYF.

The sample holds a few counts of this clonotype. The V gene is TRBV20-1, the J gene TRBJ2-1; TRBD2 is a possible D gene (6 bases). V lost 0 bases and J lost 4, with 13 bases in between. This CDR3 has 15 residues. CDR1 is DFQATT and CDR2 is SNEGSKA in the germline V gene (reference sequence). The CDR3 DNA reads as TGCAGTGCTAGAGATATCCAGCGGGCGTACAATGAGCAGTTCTTC. Its protein is CSARDIQRAYNEQFF.

The chain has TRBV12-5 and TRBJ2-5, with D unresolved. V shed 4 bases and J shed 7 bases, with 13 bases lying between them. CDR3 length equals 13 residues. Germline CDR1 is LGHNT and CDR2 is FRNRAP. The CDR3 sequence: CASGSLAYGTQYF. CDR3 nucleotide sequence: TGTGCTAGTGGTTCCCTTGCCTATGGGACCCAGTACTTC.

V is TRBV7-8 and J is TRBJ2-7; maybe TRBD1 (6 bases). V was shortened by 6 bases and J by 4 bases, with 10 bases between the two germline ends. The germline V gene encodes CDR1 SGHVS and CDR2 FQNEAQ. The CDR3 has 12 amino acids. For the CDR3, the DNA is TGTGCCAGCAGTAGGACAGAGTACGAGCAGTACTTC. Translation: CASSRTEYEQYF.

The rearrangement links TRBV7-2 to TRBJ2-1; 8 nucleotides agree with TRBD2. Losses at the gene ends were 5 bases for V and 6 bases for J; bases not matched to a gene: 12. This CDR3 spans 16 amino acids. In germline, CDR1 is SGHTA, CDR2 FQGNSA. CDR3 amino acids: CASSLGGGGVSNEQFF. CDR3 DNA sequence: TGTGCCAGCAGCCTCGGGGGGGGAGGGGTGAGCAATGAGCAGTTCTTC.